The 18 T cell receptor beta chains listed next were all sequenced from one sample in a study of blood T cell repertoires in COVID-19. The protocol was immunoSEQ multiplex PCR, while the TCRdb copy is restricted to in-frame clones and leaves out a portion. Among 200,000 to 300,000 clones listed, 85% to 90% were seen once. Source material: peripheral blood. Receptors were obtained from a woman aged 55-70 years with COVID-19, enrolled during active disease.

The V gene is TRBV4-2, the J gene TRBJ1-3; the D is unclear. From germline, CDR1 is LGHNA and CDR2 YNFKEQ. The CDR3 length is 14 residues. Trimming pared 2 bases from V and 0 bases from J, leaving 5 bases between. The CDR3 loop reads CASSQTVSGNTIYF. DNA for the CDR3: TGTGCCAGCAGCCAAACAGTCTCTGGAAACACCATATATTTT.

The CDR3 nucleotides are TGTGCCAGCACTCTGACAGGGGCTTCCTACAATGAGCAGTTCTTC. Protein product: CASTLTGASYNEQFF. V usage is TRBV28 and J usage is TRBJ2-1; TRBD1 matches at 8 bases. Trimming took 7 bases from V and 1 from J; bases not matched to a gene: 6. Germline V gene data show CDR1 as MDHEN and CDR2 as SYDVKM. The CDR3 consists of 15 residues.

This clone has only a few counts. This chain links TRBV3-1 (or the pseudogene TRBV3-2) with TRBJ1-4; possible D gene TRBD1, 6 bases. The germline gives CDR1 LGHDT, CDR2 YNNKEL (reference sequence). The length of the CDR3 is 14 residues. V shed 2 bases and J shed 3 bases, with 7 bases lying between them. CDR3 sequence: CASSQRGSNEKLFF. CDR3 sequence (DNA): TGTGCCAGCAGCCAAAGGGGGTCTAATGAAAAACTGTTTTTT.

The genes are TRBV3-1 (or the pseudogene TRBV3-2) and TRBJ2-1; D possibly corresponds to TRBD2 (6 bases). The ends were cut back, 0 bases at V and 9 bases at J, with 15 bases in the middle. Germline V gene data show CDR1 as LGHDT and CDR2 as YNNKEL (reference sequence). CDR3 size: 15 residues. This CDR3 reads CASSQDVTSSTEQFF. The CDR3 DNA reads as TGTGCCAGCAGCCAAGATGTGACTAGTTCGACTGAGCAGTTCTTC.

The rearrangement joins TRBV14 to TRBJ2-3, with 10 bases that match TRBD2. The CDR3 runs 17 residues. Germline V gives CDR1 SGHDN, CDR2 FVKESK. The ends lost 10 bases at V and 3 bases at J; junction bases unmatched: 16. CDR3 protein: CATSQLAGVGLTDTQYF. The CDR3 nucleotides are TGTGCCACTTCGCAGCTAGCGGGAGTCGGCCTGACAGATACGCAGTATTTT.

The CDR3 region has the DNA TGTGCCAGCAGCTTATCAGGCAGGGGCGACACTGAAGCTTTCTTT. Its protein is CASSLSGRGDTEAFF. The chain couples TRBV7-3 to TRBJ1-1, with D possibly matching TRBD1 (6 bases). Trimming took off 2 bases at V and 3 bases at J, with 13 bases between the two ends. Germline V lookup: CDR1 SGHTA, CDR2 FQGTGA. The CDR3 has 15 amino acids.

A word on this clone: Other DNA sequences in the sample encode the same CDR3. The chain uses TRBV7-3 and TRBJ2-6, with 7 nucleotides matching TRBD1. After removal of 2 bases from V and 2 bases from J, the junction contained 0 bases not matched to a gene. The CDR3 extends over 15 amino acids. CDR1 is SGHTA and CDR2 is FQGTGA in the germline V gene. The CDR3, as DNA: TGTGCCAGCAGCTTACAGGGGGCTGGGGCCAACGTCCTGACTTTC. This encodes CASSLQGAGANVLTF.

The chain combines TRBV9 with TRBJ1-1; 8 bases agree with TRBD1. Germline V CDR1 and CDR2: SGDLS, YYNGEE. This CDR3 region has 17 residues. V trimming: 3 bases; J trimming: 2 bases; junction bases outside the gene matches: 12. CDR3 sequence (DNA): TGTGCCAGCAGCGCCAGGGGGCCCAGGGGCCACAACACTGAAGCTTTCTTT. It specifies CASSARGPRGHNTEAFF.

This chain connects TRBV28 to TRBJ1-1; 7 bases are a match to TRBD1. The CDR3 extends over 15 amino acids. The germline V gene has CDR1 MDHEN and CDR2 SYDVKM. The V and J ends lost 3 bases and 8 bases, in that order; junction bases with no gene match: 12. As DNA, the CDR3 is TGTGCCAGCAGTTTCGTACGACAGGGAAGGCCCGAAGCTTTCTTT. This encodes CASSFVRQGRPEAFF. Together with reference TRBV28 and TRBJ1-1, the CDR3 gives the full variable domain: DVKVTQSSRYLVKRTGEKVFLECVQDMDHENMFWYRQDPGLGLRLIYFSYDVKMKEKGDIPEGYSVSREKKERFSLILESASTNQTSMYLCASSFVRQGRPEAFFGQGTRLTVV.

In its sample, this clone was seen a few times. This sequence joins TRBV6-2 or TRBV6-3 and TRBJ1-1; TRBD1 matches 10 bases. The V and J ends lost 2 bases and 4 bases, in that order; junction bases with no gene match: 7. The CDR3 contains 16 residues. Germline CDR1 reads MNHEY; CDR2 reads SVGEGT. The CDR3 DNA reads TGTGCCAGCAGTTACCCAAGACAGGGGGCGAGCACTGAAGCTTTCTTT. It translates to CASSYPRQGASTEAFF.

J is TRBJ1-1 and V is TRBV5-4; D possibly corresponds to TRBD1 (6 bases). V lost 0 bases, J lost 5 bases, and 17 bases lay in between. This CDR3 has 16 residues. The V gene's germline CDR1 is SGHNT and CDR2 YYREEE (reference sequence). The CDR3 loop is CASSLDGGARGTEAFF. The CDR3 coding sequence is TGTGCCAGCAGCTTGGATGGGGGGGCGCGTGGAACTGAAGCTTTCTTT.

The V and J genes are TRBV27 and TRBJ2-3; the match to TRBD1 covers 7 bases. CDR3 length: 15 residues. With V trimmed by 6 bases and J by 1 base, 7 bases remained unmatched. Per the germline V gene, CDR1 is MNHEY and CDR2 is SMNVEV (reference sequence). The CDR3 region is CASSPGGYGTDTQYF. The CDR3 coding sequence is TGTGCCAGCAGCCCAGGGGGATATGGCACAGATACGCAGTATTTT.

The CDR3 sequence: CASSQADRADTQYF. CDR3 DNA: TGTGCCAGCAGCCAAGCCGACAGGGCGGATACGCAGTATTTT. The chain employs TRBV3-1 (or the pseudogene TRBV3-2) and TRBJ2-3, with 7 nucleotides matching TRBD1. CDR1 and CDR2 from the germline V gene are LGHDT and YNNKEL (reference sequence). Unmatched junction bases numbered 4, after V lost 1 base and J lost 6 bases. This CDR3 contains 14 residues.

The rearrangement joins TRBV19 to TRBJ2-7; maybe TRBD1 (6 bases). This CDR3 comprises 14 residues. Germline V gives CDR1 LNHDA, CDR2 SQIVND (reference sequence). The V and J ends lost 4 bases and 0 bases respectively, with 10 bases between them. The CDR3 loop reads CASSRQESSYEQYF. DNA for the CDR3: TGTGCCAGTAGTAGACAGGAAAGCTCCTACGAGCAGTACTTC.

The V call is TRBV5-1, the J call TRBJ1-1, with D maybe TRBD1 (5 bases). The CDR3 has 14 residues. Germline V gives CDR1 SGHRS, CDR2 YFSETQ. V was trimmed by 2 bases and J by 1 base, leaving 9 bases between them. The CDR3 region is CASSFAGQNTEAFF. The CDR3 DNA reads TGCGCCAGCAGCTTCGCAGGACAGAACACTGAAGCTTTCTTT.

The chain carries TRBV5-1 and TRBJ1-4; TRBD1 is a possible D gene (6 bases). The CDR3 contains 15 residues. Germline CDR1 is SGHRS and CDR2 is YFSETQ. The V gene lost 5 bases and the J gene lost 3 bases, with 14 bases spanning the gap. The CDR3 DNA reads TGCGCCAGCAGGCTTACAGGGCAATCTAATGAAAAACTGTTTTTT. Translation gives CASRLTGQSNEKLFF.

The genes are TRBV11-2 and TRBJ2-7; no clear D gene. Germline V gene sequence: CDR1 SGHAT, CDR2 FQNNGV. Trimming pared 5 bases from V and 2 bases from J, leaving 13 bases between. CDR3 length equals 14 residues. This chain's CDR3 is CASSPSPTTYEQYF. CDR3 in DNA: TGTGCCAGCAGCCCTTCCCCCACAACCTACGAGCAGTACTTC.

The J gene is TRBJ1-2, the V gene TRBV10-3, with D uncertain. The ends were cut back, 4 bases at V and 1 base at J, with 7 bases in the middle. The length of the CDR3 is 13 residues. CDR1 ENHRY and CDR2 SYGVKD come from the germline V gene. The CDR3 is CAISGIYNYGYTF. The CDR3, as DNA: TGTGCCATCAGTGGCATCTATAACTATGGCTACACCTTC.